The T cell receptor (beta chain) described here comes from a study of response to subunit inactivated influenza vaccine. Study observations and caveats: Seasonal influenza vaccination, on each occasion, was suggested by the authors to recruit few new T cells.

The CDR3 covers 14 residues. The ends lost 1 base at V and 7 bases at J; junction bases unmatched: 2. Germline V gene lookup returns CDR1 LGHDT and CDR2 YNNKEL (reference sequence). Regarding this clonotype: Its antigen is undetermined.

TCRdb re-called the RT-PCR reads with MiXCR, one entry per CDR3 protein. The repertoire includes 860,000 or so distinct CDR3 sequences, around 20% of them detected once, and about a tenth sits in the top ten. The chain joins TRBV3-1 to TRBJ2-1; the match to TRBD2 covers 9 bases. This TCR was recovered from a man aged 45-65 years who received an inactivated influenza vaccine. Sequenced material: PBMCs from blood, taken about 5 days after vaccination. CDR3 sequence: CASSQVAGANEQFF. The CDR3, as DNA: TGTGCCAGCAGCCAAGTAGCGGGAGCGAATGAGCAGTTCTTC.